These 4 T cell receptor beta chains were sequenced from one sample in a study of tumor-infiltrating lymphocytes in localized non-small cell lung cancer. Here immunoSEQ multiplex PCR was the method, and the copy in TCRdb shows in-frame clones only, minus some. The sample holds under 35,000 clones, approximately 85% seen once. Sequencing used lung tumor tissue. Every receptor here comes from a human donor with non-small cell lung cancer.

The chain joins TRBV29-1 to TRBJ1-5, with D perhaps matching TRBD1 (5 bases). The CDR3 spans 13 residues. Trimming pared 4 bases from V and 6 bases from J, leaving 13 bases between. Germline-derived CDR1 and CDR2 are SQVTM and ANQGSEA. CDR3 sequence reads: CSVGTNFGQPQHF. The CDR3 nucleotides are TGCAGCGTTGGGACAAATTTCGGTCAGCCCCAGCATTTT. Drawing the rest from reference TRBV29-1 and TRBJ1-5, the complete variable domain is SAVISQKPSRDICQRGTSLTIQCQVDSQVTMMFWYRQQPGQSLTLIATANQGSEATYESGFVIDKFPISRPNLTFSTLTVSNMSPEDSSIYLCSVGTNFGQPQHFGDGTRLSIL.

This chain links TRBV6-5 with TRBJ2-3, with TRBD1 identical over 9 bases. Trimming cost V 5 bases and J 3 bases; bases outside gene matches: 3. This CDR3 has 14 residues. The germline CDR1 and CDR2 sequences are MNHEY and SVGAGI. The CDR3 loop is CASSDRGVTDTQYF. DNA for the CDR3: TGTGCCAGCAGTGACAGGGGGGTAACAGATACGCAGTATTTT.

This chain uses TRBV4-3 with TRBJ1-2; no clear D. CDR1 and CDR2 (germline): LGHNA, YSLEER. The CDR3 covers 12 residues. Trimming stripped 0 bases from V and 7 bases from J, with 6 bases between. CDR3 residues: CASSQEQFGYTF. As DNA, the CDR3 is TGCGCCAGCAGCCAAGAACAGTTTGGCTACACCTTC.

The J gene is TRBJ1-1, the V gene TRBV5-1; no clear D. V was cut by 2 bases and J by 8 bases, with 7 bases left in between. The CDR3 runs to 11 residues. Germline values: CDR1 SGHRS, CDR2 YFSETQ. The chain's CDR3 is CASSLGGEAFF. In DNA, the CDR3 is TGCGCCAGCAGCTTAGGCGGGGAAGCTTTCTTT.